Included here is one T cell receptor (beta chain) sequence, with context. Antigen specificity is unknown. The data originate from a study of CD8+ T cells in alopecia areata. Study-wide results and limits: A great number of expanded lesional clones endured in scalp and blood during tofacitinib. Tofacitinib delivered significant drops in scalp clonality and in expanded CD8+ clones among the top 100.

In each case, RNA was isolated and then reverse transcribed into cDNA as the sequencing template. Some clones are missing from TCRdb's copy, which holds only in-frame ones; the method was immunoSEQ multiplex PCR. The table has over 200,000 clones, around three fifths seen once. Germline-derived CDR1 and CDR2 are MNHNS and SASEGT. Trimming cost V 4 bases and J 3 bases, with 13 bases left between them. The length of the CDR3 is 15 residues. Treatment described: oral pan-JAK inhibitor, 5-10 mg twice daily. Lesional scalp punch biopsies and peripheral blood came from alopecia areata patients. The chain couples TRBV6-1 to TRBJ2-4, with D uncertain. The sequence came from a human donor with alopecia areata. This sample comprised CD4+ T cells sorted from blood, obtained at week 4, from a patient treated with tofacitinib. As DNA, the CDR3 is TGTGCCAGCAGTGTAGAACATTGGGGCAAAAACATTCAGTACTTC. This sequence encodes CASSVEHWGKNIQYF.